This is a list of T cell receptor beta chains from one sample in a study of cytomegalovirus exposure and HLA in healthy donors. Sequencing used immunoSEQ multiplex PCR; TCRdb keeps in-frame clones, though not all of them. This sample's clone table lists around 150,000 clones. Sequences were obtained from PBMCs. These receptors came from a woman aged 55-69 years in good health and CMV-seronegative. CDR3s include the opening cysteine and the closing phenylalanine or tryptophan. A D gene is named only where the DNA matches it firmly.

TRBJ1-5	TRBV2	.	TGTGCCAGCAGTGGATTGGCAGAGGCCCAGCATTTT	CASSGLAEAQHF
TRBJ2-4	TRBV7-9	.	TGTGCCAGCACCCCACAGATGGCCAAAAACATTCAGTACTTC	CASTPQMAKNIQYF
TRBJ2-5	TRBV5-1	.	TGCGCCAGCAGCTTGGGTCCGGAAGAGACCCAGTACTTC	CASSLGPEETQYF
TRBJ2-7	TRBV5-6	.	TGTGCCAGCAGCACAGTTGACAGGTCCTACGAGCAGTACTTC	CASSTVDRSYEQYF
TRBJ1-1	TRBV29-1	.	TGCAGCGTTGAAGAAGTTCCAGGGCCGAACACTGAAGCTTTCTTT	CSVEEVPGPNTEAFF
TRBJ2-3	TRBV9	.	TGTGCCAGCAGCGTAGATCTGGATACGCAGTATTTT	CASSVDLDTQYF
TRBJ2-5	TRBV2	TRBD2	TGTGCCGGGGGGGTAGCGGAAGAAGAGACCCAGTACTTC	CAGGVAEEETQYF
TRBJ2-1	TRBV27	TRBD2	TGTGCCAGCTACTCGGGGGGGAGCTCCTACAATGAGCAGTTCTTC	CASYSGGSSYNEQFF
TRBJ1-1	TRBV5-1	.	TGCGCCAGCAGCAGGGACACTCAGAACACTGAAGCTTTCTTT	CASSRDTQNTEAFF
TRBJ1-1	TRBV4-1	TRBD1	TGCGCCAGCACCCAGGACGGGACAGGCAACACTGAAGCTTTCTTT	CASTQDGTGNTEAFF
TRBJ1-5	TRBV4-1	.	TGCGCCAGCAGCCAAGATACGGGGGTTCATCAGCCCCAGCATTTT	CASSQDTGVHQPQHF
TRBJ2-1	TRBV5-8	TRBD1	TGTGCCAGCAGCGCAGGGACAGACTACAATGAGCAGTTCTTC	CASSAGTDYNEQFF